This T cell receptor beta chain appears in the sequencing data of a study of beta chain features in type 1 diabetes. The sequenced template was cDNA made from the entire isolated RNA. Profiling relied on immunoSEQ multiplex PCR, and the TCRdb table lists in-frame clones only, not all of them. Of fewer than 65,000 clones in the sample, about 60% were seen once. Study-level points and caveats: A moderate, significant TCRB CDR3 shortening appeared in type 1 diabetes across four CD4+ subsets. Amplification by PCR could prefer shorter templates, with the same effect in patients and controls. Patients with type 1 diabetes carried fewer insertions and had more deletions at their VDJ junctions.

This clone was seen more than once but under ten times. Antigen: not known. The CDR3 consists of 14 residues. CDR1 and CDR2 from the germline V gene are SGHTA and FQGNSA. V trimming: 7 bases; J trimming: 3 bases; junction bases outside the gene matches: 6. Material for sequencing was Tregs from blood. The gene calls are TRBV7-2 and TRBJ2-7; 10 bases fit TRBD1. This TCR was recovered from a woman younger than 30 in good health. The DNA for the CDR3 is TGTGCCAGCACCCAGGGACAGGGGAACTACGAGCAGTACTTC. It is translated as CASTQGQGNYEQYF.